Below are 4 T cell receptor beta chains sequenced from a single sample in a study of beta chain features in type 1 diabetes. Expressed TCRB transcripts got sequenced, as all isolated RNA was reverse transcribed. Clones were read by immunoSEQ multiplex PCR, and TCRdb kept only the in-frame ones, dropping some. This sample has under 550,000 clones, with about an eighth found just once. Sequences were obtained from naive CD4+ T cells from blood. The receptors were gathered from a woman under 30 in good health.

This clone was detected ten times or more. The gene calls are TRBV20-1 and TRBJ2-1; D remains unclear. CDR3 length: 9 amino acids. V was cut by 3 bases and J by 11 bases, with 5 bases left in between. Per the germline V gene, CDR1 is DFQATT and CDR2 is SNEGSKA (reference sequence). CDR3 residues: CSASSQQFF. The DNA of the CDR3 is TGCAGTGCTAGCTCCCAGCAGTTCTTC.

This clone was counted only a few times. V is TRBV7-9 and J is TRBJ2-1, with D hard to call. V was pared by 0 bases and J by 5 bases, with 8 bases between. CDR1 and CDR2 from the germline V gene are SEHNR and FQNEAQ (reference sequence). The CDR3 is 14 amino acids. In nucleotides, the CDR3 is TGTGCCAGCAGCTTAGCTGTAACAGACAATGAGCAGTTCTTC. It yields the protein CASSLAVTDNEQFF. Filled out from reference TRBV7-9 and TRBJ2-1, the complete variable domain reads DTGVSQNPRHKITKRGQNVTFRCDPISEHNRLYWYRQTLGQGPEFLTYFQNEAQLEKSRLLSDRFSAERPKGSFSTLEIQRTEQGDSAMYLCASSLAVTDNEQFFGPGTRLTVL.

There are a few counts of this clone. The chain recombines TRBV11-3 with TRBJ2-1, with D possibly TRBD2 on 5 matching bases. CDR1 is SGHNT, CDR2 YENEEA, per germline. This CDR3 is 12 amino acids long. The V end was cut by 3 bases, the J end by 10 bases, with 10 bases between. For the CDR3, the DNA is TGTGCCAGCAGCTTTCGGGGATACGAGCAGTTCTTC. Protein: CASSFRGYEQFF.

The gene calls are TRBV29-1 and TRBJ1-4, with D possibly TRBD1 on 5 matching bases. Germline-derived CDR1 and CDR2 are SQVTM and ANQGSEA. This CDR3 is 12 amino acids long. Trimming stripped 4 bases from V and 7 bases from J, with 10 bases between. CDR3 amino acids: CSVGQHGEKLFF. The CDR3 DNA reads TGCAGCGTTGGACAGCACGGTGAAAAACTGTTTTTT.